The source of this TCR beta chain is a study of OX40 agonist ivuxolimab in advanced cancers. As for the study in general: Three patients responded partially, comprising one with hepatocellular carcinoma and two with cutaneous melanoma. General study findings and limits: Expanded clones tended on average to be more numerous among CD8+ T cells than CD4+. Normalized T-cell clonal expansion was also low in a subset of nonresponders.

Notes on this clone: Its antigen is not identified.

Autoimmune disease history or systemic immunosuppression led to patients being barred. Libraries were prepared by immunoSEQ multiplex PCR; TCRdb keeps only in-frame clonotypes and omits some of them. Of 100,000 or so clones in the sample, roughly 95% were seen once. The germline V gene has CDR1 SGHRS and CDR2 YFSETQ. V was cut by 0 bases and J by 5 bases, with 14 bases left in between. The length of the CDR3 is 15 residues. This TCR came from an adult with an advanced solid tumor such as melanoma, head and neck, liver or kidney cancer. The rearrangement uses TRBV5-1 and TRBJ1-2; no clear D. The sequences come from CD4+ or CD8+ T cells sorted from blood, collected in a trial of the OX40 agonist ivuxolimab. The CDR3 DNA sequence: TGCGCCAGCAGCTTGGCCGGCGGGGATGGGTATGGCTACACCTTC. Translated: CASSLAGGDGYGYTF.